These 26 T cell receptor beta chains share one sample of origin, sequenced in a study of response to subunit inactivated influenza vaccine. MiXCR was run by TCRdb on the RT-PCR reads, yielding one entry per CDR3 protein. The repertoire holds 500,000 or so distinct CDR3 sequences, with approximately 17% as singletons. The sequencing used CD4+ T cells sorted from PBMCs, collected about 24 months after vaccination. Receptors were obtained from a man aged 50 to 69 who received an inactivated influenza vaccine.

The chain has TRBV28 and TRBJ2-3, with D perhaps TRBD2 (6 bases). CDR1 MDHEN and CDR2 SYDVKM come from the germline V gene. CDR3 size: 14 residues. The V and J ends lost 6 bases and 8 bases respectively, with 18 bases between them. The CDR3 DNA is TGTGCCAGCAGGAAAGCGGGTCGGGCCGCTACGCAGTATTTT. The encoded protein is CASRKAGRAATQYF.

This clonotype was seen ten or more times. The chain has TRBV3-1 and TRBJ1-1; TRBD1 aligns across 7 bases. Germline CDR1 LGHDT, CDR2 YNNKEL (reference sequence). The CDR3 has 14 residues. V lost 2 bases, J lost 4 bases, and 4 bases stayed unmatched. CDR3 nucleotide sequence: TGTGCCAGCAGCCAATCCTACAGGGGCACTGAAGCTTTCTTT. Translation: CASSQSYRGTEAFF.

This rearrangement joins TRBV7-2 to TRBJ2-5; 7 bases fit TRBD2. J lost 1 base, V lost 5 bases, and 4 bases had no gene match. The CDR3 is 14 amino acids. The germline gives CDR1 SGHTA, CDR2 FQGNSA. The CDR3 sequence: CASSLLAAQETQYF. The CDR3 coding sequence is TGTGCCAGCAGCCTGCTAGCGGCCCAAGAGACCCAGTACTTC.

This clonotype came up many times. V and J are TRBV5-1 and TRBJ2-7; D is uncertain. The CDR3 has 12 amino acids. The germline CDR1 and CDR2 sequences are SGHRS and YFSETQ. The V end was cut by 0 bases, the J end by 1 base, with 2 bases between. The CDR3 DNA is TGCGCCAGCAGCTTGGAGTCCTACGAGCAGTACTTC. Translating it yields CASSLESYEQYF.

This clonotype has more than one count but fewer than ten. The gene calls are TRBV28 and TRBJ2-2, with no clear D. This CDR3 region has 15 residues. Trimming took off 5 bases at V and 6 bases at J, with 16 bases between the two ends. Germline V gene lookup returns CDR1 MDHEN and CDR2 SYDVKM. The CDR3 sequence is CASSRQPVVPGELFF. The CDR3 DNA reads TGTGCCAGCAGTCGACAACCCGTAGTCCCCGGGGAGCTGTTTTTT.

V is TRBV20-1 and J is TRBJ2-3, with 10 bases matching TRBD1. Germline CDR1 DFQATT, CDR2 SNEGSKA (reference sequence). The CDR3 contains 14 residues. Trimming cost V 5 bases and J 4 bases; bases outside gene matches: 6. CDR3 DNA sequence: TGCAGTGCTGCTGCCGGGACAGGGGCAGATACGCAGTATTTT. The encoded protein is CSAAAGTGADTQYF.

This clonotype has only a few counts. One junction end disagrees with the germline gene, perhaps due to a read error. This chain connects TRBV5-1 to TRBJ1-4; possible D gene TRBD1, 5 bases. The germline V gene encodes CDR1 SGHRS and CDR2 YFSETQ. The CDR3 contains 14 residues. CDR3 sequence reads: CSSRAGLDPEKLFF. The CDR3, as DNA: TGCTCCAGCAGAGCGGGACTAGATCCTGAAAAACTGTTTTTT.

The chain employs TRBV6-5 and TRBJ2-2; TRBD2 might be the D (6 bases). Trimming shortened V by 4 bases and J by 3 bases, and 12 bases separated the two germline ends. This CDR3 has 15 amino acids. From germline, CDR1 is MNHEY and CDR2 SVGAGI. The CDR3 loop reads CASSLGLSDTGELFF. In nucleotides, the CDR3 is TGTGCCAGCAGTTTGGGACTTTCAGACACCGGGGAGCTGTTTTTT.

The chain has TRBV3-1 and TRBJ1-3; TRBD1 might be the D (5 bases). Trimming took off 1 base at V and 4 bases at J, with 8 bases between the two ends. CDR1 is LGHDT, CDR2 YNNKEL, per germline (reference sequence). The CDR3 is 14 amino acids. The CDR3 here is CASSQVGAGNTIYF. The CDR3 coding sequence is TGTGCCAGCAGCCAAGTAGGGGCCGGAAACACCATATATTTT.

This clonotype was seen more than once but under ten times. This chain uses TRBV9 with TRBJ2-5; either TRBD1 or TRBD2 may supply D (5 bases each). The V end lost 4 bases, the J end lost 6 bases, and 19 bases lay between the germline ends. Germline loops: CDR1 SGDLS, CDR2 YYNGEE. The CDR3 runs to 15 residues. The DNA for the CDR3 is TGTGCCAGCAGCCCCGAGGGGCATATGGGGCAGACCCAGTACTTC. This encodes CASSPEGHMGQTQYF.

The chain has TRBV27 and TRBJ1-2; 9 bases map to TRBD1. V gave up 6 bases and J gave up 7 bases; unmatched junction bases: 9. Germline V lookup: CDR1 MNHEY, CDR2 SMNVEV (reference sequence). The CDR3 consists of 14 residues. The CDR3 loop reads CASRPDRGSGGYTF. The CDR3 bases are TGTGCCAGCAGACCCGACAGGGGGTCCGGTGGCTACACCTTC.

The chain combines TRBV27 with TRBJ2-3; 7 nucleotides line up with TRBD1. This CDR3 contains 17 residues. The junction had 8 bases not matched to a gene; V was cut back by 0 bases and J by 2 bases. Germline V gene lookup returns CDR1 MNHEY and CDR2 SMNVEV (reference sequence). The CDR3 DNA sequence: TGTGCCAGCAGTTTATCCCGGGACAGCTCCCTCACAGATACGCAGTATTTT. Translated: CASSLSRDSSLTDTQYF.

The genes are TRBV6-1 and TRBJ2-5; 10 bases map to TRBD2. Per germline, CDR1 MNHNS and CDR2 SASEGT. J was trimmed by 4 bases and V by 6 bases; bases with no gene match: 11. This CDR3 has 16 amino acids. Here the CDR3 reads CASRLRTSGVGETQYF. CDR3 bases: TGTGCCAGCAGACTAAGGACTAGCGGAGTGGGAGAGACCCAGTACTTC.

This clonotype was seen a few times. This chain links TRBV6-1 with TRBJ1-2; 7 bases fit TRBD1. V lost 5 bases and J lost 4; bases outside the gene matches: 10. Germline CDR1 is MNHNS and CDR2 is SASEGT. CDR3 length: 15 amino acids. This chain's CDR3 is CASSTEQGLGYGYTF. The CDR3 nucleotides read TGTGCCAGCAGTACGGAACAGGGGCTAGGCTATGGCTACACCTTC.

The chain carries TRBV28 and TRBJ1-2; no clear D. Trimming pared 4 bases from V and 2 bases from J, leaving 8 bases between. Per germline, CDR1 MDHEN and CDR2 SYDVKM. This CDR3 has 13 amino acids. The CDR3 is CASSSNRNYGYTF. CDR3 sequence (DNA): TGTGCCAGCAGTTCAAACCGAAACTATGGCTACACCTTC.

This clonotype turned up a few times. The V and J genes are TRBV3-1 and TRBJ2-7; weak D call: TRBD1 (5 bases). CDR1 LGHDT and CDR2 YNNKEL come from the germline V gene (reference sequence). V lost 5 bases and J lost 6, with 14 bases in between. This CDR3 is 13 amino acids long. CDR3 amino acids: CASSFQGIGEQYF. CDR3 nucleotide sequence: TGTGCCAGCAGCTTTCAGGGAATTGGCGAGCAGTACTTC.

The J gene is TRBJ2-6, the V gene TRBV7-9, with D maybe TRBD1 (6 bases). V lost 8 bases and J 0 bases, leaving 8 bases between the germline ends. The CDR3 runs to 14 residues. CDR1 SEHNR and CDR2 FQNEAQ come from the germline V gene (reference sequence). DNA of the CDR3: TGTGCCAGCGGACAGTACTCTGGGGCCAACGTCCTGACTTTC. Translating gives CASGQYSGANVLTF.

The CDR3 reads CSVRTPRYEQYF. The CDR3 bases are TGCAGCGTCCGGACCCCCCGCTACGAGCAGTACTTC. The chain uses TRBV29-1 and TRBJ2-7; D not resolved. The V end was cut by 6 bases, the J end by 3 bases, with 12 bases between. The CDR3 sequence is 12 residues long. CDR1 is SQVTM, CDR2 ANQGSEA, per germline.

This CDR3 is CASKPTVGLADSGELFF. In nucleotides, the CDR3 is TGTGCCAGCAAACCAACGGTAGGACTAGCTGATAGCGGGGAGCTGTTTTTT. V gene TRBV27 combines with J gene TRBJ2-2; 8 positions match TRBD2. After removal of 7 bases from V and 7 bases from J, the junction contained 17 bases not matched to a gene. CDR1 is MNHEY and CDR2 is SMNVEV in the germline V gene (reference sequence). The CDR3 is 17 amino acids.

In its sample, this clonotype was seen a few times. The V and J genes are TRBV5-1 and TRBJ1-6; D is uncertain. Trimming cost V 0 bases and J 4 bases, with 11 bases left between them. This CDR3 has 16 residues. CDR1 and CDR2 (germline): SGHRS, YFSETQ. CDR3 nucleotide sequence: TGCGCCAGCAGCTTGGACGGCCAAATGTATAATTCACCCCTCCACTTT. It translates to CASSLDGQMYNSPLHF.

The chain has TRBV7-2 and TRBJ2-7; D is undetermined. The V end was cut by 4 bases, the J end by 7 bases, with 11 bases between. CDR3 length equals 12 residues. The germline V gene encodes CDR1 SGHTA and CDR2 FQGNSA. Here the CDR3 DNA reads TGTGCCAGCAGCTCCCTACCCGGAGAGCAGTACTTC. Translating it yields CASSSLPGEQYF. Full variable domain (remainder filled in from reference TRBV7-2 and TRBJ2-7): GAGVSQSPSNKVTEKGKDVELRCDPISGHTALYWYRQSLGQGLEFLIYFQGNSAPDKSGLPSDRFSAERTGGSVSTLTIQRTQQEDSAVYLCASSSLPGEQYFGPGTRLTVT.

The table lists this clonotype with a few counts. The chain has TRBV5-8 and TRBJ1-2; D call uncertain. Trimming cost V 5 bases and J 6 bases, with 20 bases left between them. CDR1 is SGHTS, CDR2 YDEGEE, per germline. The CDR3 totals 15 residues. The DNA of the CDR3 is TGTGCCAGCAGTTGGGAGGCTATGGATGTCAATGGCTACACCTTC. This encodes CASSWEAMDVNGYTF.

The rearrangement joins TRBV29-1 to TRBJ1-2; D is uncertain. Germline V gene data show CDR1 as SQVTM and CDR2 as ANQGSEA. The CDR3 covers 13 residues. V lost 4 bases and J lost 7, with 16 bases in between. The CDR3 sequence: CSVGIMRESGYTF. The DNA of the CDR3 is TGCAGCGTTGGAATCATGCGGGAGTCTGGCTACACCTTC.

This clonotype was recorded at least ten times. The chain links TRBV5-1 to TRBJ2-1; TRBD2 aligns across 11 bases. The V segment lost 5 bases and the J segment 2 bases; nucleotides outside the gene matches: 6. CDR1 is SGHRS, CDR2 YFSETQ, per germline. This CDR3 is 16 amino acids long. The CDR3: CASSRKTSGTYNEQFF. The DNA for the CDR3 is TGCGCCAGCAGTCGAAAGACTAGCGGGACCTACAATGAGCAGTTCTTC.

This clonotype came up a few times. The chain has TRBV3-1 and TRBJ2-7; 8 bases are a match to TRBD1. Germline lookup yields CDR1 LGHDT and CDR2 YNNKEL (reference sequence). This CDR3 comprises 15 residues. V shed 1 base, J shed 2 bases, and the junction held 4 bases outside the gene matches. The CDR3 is CASSQAWTGTYEQYF. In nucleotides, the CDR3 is TGTGCCAGCAGCCAAGCGTGGACAGGGACCTACGAGCAGTACTTC.

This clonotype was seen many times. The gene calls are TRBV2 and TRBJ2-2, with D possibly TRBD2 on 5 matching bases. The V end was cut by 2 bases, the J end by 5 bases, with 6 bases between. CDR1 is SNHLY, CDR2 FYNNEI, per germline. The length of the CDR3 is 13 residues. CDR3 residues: CASSESGTGELFF. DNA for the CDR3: TGTGCCAGCAGTGAATCGGGGACCGGGGAGCTGTTTTTT.